Described below is a single TCR beta chain sequence and its context. Authors' methods: Nucleated cell number was recorded as an estimate derived from reference gene primer amplification. The method was immunoSEQ multiplex PCR; TCRdb's version includes in-frame clones alone and lacks a portion of them. From that table come the V and J calls and clone size; the DNA was used to work out D and trimming. The sample contains some 120,000 clones, roughly 83% of which appear only once. CDR1 and CDR2 (germline): LGHDT, YNNKEL (reference sequence). V was clipped by 0 bases and J by 6 bases, with 15 bases between them. There are 16 residues in the CDR3. The data belong to a study of blood T cell repertoires in COVID-19. Across the study: Material from acute and convalescent COVID-19 was sourced from the United States, Italy and Spain. PBMCs, B-cell-depleted T cells, or T cells provided the cDNA or gDNA that made up the material.

The source material was peripheral blood. The receptor comes from a woman aged 30 to 39 who had recovered from COVID-19. This chain joins TRBV3-1 (or the pseudogene TRBV3-2) and TRBJ2-1; a weak D match, TRBD2 (5 bases). The CDR3 DNA reads TGTGCCAGCAGCCAAGATACCGGGATCGAGATCAATGAGCAGTTCTTC. It translates to CASSQDTGIEINEQFF.